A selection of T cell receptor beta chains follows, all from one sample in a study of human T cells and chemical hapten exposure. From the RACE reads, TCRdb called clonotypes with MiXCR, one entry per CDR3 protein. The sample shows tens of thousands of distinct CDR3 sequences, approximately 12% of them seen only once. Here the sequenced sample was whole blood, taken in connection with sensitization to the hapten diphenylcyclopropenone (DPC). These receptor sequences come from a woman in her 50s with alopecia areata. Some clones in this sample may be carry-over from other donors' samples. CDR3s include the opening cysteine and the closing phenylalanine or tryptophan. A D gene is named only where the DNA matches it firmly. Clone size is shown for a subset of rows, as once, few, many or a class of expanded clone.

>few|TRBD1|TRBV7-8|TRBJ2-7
CASSLGTGFYEQYF
TGTGCCAGCAGCTTAGGGACAGGGTTCTACGAGCAGTACTTC
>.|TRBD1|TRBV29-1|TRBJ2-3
CSSMTGPDTQYF
TGCAGCTCGATGACAGGGCCAGATACGCAGTATTTT
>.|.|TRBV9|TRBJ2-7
CASSIQGSGEQYF
TGTGCCAGCAGCATTCAGGGGTCGGGCGAGCAGTACTTC
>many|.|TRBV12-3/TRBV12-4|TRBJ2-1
CASSLGGGAGNTEQFF
TGTGCCAGCAGTTTGGGCGGAGGAGCGGGCAACACTGAGCAGTTCTTC
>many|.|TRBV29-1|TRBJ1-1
CSVERQSEAFF
TGCAGCGTTGAGAGGCAGAGTGAAGCTTTCTTT
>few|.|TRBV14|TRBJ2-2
CASSQVETGELFF
TGTGCCAGCAGCCAAGTTGAGACCGGGGAGCTGTTTTTT
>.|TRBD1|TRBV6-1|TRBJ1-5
CASQLQGPNQPQHF
TGTGCCAGCCAATTACAGGGGCCGAATCAGCCCCAGCATTTT
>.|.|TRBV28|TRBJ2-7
CASRKQPPYEQYF
TGTGCCAGCAGAAAACAGCCGCCCTACGAGCAGTACTTC
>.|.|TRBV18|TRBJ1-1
CASSPGGYVTEAFF
TGTGCCAGCTCACCGGGGGGATATGTCACTGAAGCTTTCTTT
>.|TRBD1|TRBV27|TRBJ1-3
CASRLQGTSGNTIYF
TGTGCCAGCAGGCTACAGGGGACGTCTGGAAACACCATATATTTT
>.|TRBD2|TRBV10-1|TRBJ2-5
CASSETLAGAETQYF
TGCGCCAGCAGTGAGACCTTAGCGGGAGCTGAGACCCAGTACTTC
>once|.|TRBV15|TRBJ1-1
CATSRVAKGRNTEAFF
TGTGCCACCAGCAGAGTAGCTAAGGGGCGGAACACTGAAGCTTTCTTT
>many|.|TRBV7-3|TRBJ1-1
CASSLVPGTEAFF
TGTGCCAGCAGCTTAGTCCCGGGGACTGAAGCTTTCTTT
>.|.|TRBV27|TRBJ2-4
CASTREWVQYF
TGTGCCAGCACCCGGGAGTGGGTTCAGTACTTC
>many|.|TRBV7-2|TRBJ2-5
CASSLENGPKYF
TGTGCCAGCAGCTTAGAAAACGGGCCGAAGTACTTC
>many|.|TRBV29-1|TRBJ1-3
CSVEPFSGNTIYF
TGCAGCGTTGAACCCTTCTCTGGAAACACCATATATTTT
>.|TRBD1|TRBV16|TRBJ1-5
CASSQGGQGDNQPQHF
TGTGCCAGCAGCCAAGGTGGACAGGGAGACAATCAGCCCCAGCATTTT
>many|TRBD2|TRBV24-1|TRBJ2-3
CATSDRTSVSTDTQYF
TGTGCCACCAGTGACCGGACTAGCGTGAGCACAGATACGCAGTATTTT
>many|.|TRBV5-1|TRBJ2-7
CASSFRGRYEQYF
TGCGCCAGCAGCTTCCGGGGGCGATACGAGCAGTACTTC
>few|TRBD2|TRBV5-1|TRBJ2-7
CASSLGASGSYEQYF
TGCGCCAGCAGCTTGGGGGCTAGCGGGAGCTACGAGCAGTACTTC